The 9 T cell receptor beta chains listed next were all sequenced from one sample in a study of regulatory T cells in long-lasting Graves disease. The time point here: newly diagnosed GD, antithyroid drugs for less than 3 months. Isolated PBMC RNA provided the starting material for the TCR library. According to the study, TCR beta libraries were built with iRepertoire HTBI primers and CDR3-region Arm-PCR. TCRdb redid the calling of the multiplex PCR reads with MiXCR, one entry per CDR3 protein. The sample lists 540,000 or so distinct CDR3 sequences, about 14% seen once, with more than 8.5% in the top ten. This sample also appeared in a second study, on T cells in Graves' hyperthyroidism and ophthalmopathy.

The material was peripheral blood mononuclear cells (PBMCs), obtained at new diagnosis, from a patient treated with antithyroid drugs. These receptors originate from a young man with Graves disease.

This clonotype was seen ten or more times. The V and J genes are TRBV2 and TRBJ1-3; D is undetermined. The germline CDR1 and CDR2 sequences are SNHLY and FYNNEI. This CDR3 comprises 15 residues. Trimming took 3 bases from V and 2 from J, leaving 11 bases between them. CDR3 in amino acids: CASSDQATAGNTIYF. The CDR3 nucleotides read TGTGCCAGCAGTGATCAGGCTACTGCTGGAAACACCATATATTTT. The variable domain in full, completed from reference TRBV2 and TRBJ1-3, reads EPEVTQTPSHQVTQMGQEVILRCVPISNHLYFYWYRQILGQKVEFLVSFYNNEISEKSEIFDDQFSVERPDGSNFTLKIRSTKLEDSAMYFCASSDQATAGNTIYFGEGSWLTVV.

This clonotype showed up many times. CDR3 in amino acids: CASSPRGVEQYF. CDR3 nucleotide sequence: TGTGCCAGCAGCCCCAGGGGGGTCGAGCAGTACTTC. The chain employs TRBV27 and TRBJ2-7; D is perhaps TRBD1 (7 bases). V lost 6 bases and J lost 6, with 12 bases in between. The CDR3 totals 12 residues. CDR1 and CDR2 (germline): MNHEY, SMNVEV (reference sequence).

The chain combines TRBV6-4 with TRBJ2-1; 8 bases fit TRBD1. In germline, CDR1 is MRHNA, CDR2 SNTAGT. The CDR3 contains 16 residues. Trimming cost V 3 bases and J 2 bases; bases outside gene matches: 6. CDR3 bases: TGTGCCAGCAGTGAATTGCAGGGGGCCCCCTACAATGAGCAGTTCTTC. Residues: CASSELQGAPYNEQFF.

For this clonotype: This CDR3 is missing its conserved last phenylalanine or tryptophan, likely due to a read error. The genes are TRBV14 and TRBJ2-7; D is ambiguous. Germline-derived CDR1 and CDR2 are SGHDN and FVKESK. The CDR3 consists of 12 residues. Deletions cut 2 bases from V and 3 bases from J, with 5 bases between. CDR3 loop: CASSQRSYEQYS. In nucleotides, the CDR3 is TGTGCCAGCAGCCAACGTAGCTACGAGCAGTACTCC.

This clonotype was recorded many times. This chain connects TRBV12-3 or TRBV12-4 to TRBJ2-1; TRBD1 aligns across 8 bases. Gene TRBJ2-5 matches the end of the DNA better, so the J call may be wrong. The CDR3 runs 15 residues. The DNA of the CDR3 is TGTGCCAGCAGTTCTCACAGGGGGAACCAAGAGACCCAGTACTTC. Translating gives CASSSHRGNQETQYF.

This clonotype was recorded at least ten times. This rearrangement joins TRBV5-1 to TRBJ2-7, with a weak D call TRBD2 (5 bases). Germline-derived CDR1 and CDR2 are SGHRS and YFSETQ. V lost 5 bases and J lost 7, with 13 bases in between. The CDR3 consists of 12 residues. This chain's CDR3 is CASRGSGGEQYF. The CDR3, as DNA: TGCGCCAGCAGGGGGAGCGGAGGAGAGCAGTACTTC. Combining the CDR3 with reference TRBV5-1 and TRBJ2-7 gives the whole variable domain KAGVTQTPRYLIKTRGQQVTLSCSPISGHRSVSWYQQTPGQGLQFLFEYFSETQRNKGNFPGRFSGRQFSNSRSEMNVSTLELGDSALYLCASRGSGGEQYFGPGTRLTVT.

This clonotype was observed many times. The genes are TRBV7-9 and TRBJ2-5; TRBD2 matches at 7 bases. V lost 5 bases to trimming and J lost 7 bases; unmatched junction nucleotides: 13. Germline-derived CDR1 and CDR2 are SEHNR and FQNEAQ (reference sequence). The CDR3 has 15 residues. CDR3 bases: TGTGCCAGCAGCCGGACGGATCGACTAGCTGGGACCCAGTACTTC. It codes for CASSRTDRLAGTQYF.

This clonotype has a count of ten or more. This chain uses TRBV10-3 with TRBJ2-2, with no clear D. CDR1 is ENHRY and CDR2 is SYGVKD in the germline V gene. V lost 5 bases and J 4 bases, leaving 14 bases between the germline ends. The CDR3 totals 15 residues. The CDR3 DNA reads TGTGCCATCAGTCCCCACCAAGGGTCCACCGGGGAGCTGTTTTTT. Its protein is CAISPHQGSTGELFF.

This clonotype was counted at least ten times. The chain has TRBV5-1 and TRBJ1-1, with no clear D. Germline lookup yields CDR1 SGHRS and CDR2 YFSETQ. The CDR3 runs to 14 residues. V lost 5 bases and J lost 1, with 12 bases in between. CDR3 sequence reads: CASSRGTQNTEAFF. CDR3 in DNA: TGCGCCAGCAGTCGCGGTACTCAGAACACTGAAGCTTTCTTT. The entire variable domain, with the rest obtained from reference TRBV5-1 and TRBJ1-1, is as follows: KAGVTQTPRYLIKTRGQQVTLSCSPISGHRSVSWYQQTPGQGLQFLFEYFSETQRNKGNFPGRFSGRQFSNSRSEMNVSTLELGDSALYLCASSRGTQNTEAFFGQGTRLTVV.